The 24 T cell receptor beta chains reported below all come from one sample, sequenced in a study of blood T cells in healthy people across ages. It was with a sample-barcoded 5' primer and a J-beta primer mix that a second PCR of about 6 to 12 cycles was run. TCRdb passed the 5' RACE reads through MiXCR, listing each CDR3 protein once. In the table there are approximately 900,000 distinct CDR3 sequences, around 29% of which are singletons. This same sample was also taken into another study, of T cells of mothers and their children.

Input material: blood. These receptor sequences come from a woman in her forties in good health.

At least ten counts were recorded for this clonotype. At one of its ends the junction is not consistent with the germline gene, which may arise from a read error. The J gene is TRBJ2-3, the V gene TRBV5-1, with D possibly matching TRBD2 (5 bases). Germline CDR1 and CDR2: SGHRS and YFSETQ. CDR3 length equals 14 residues. CDR3 nucleotide sequence: TGTGCCAGCAGCTTAGCGAGCAGCACAGATACGCAGTATTTT. Translating it yields CASSLASSTDTQYF.

This clonotype was detected ten times or more. The genes are TRBV15 and TRBJ2-1; 10 bases fit TRBD2. CDR1 and CDR2 from the germline V gene are LNHNV and YYDKDF (reference sequence). The CDR3 extends over 17 amino acids. Trimming took 3 bases from V and 1 from J; bases not matched to a gene: 6. The CDR3 DNA sequence: TGTGCCACCAGCAGCGACTTAGCGGGGGGTTCCTACAATGAGCAGTTCTTC. Its translation is CATSSDLAGGSYNEQFF.

This clonotype was counted between two and nine times. CDR3: CASSSNSGGRPYNEQFF. CDR3 DNA: TGTGCCAGCAGCTCTAATAGCGGGGGGAGACCCTACAATGAGCAGTTCTTC. The chain combines TRBV11-2 with TRBJ2-1; 10 bases align to TRBD2. Germline V lookup: CDR1 SGHAT, CDR2 FQNNGV. The ends lost 4 bases at V and 2 bases at J; junction bases unmatched: 8. The CDR3 extends over 17 amino acids.

Details on this clonotype: Since a much larger clone is just one base distant, this may be a read error. The gene calls are TRBV28 and TRBJ2-7; possible D gene TRBD1, 6 bases. The CDR3 loop spans 16 amino acids. From germline, CDR1 is MDHEN and CDR2 SYDVKM. Trimming left V 5 bases short and J 10 bases short, with 27 bases between. The DNA of the CDR3 is TGTGCCAGCAGTCGCGGTGGGGGCCGCTTCCAAGAGGCCCAGTACTTC. Its protein product is CASSRGGGRFQEAQYF.

The chain carries TRBV6-2 or TRBV6-3 and TRBJ1-1; D is undetermined. This CDR3 comprises 15 residues. V was clipped by 4 bases and J by 1 base, with 13 bases between them. In germline, CDR1 is MNHEY, CDR2 SVGEGT. CDR3 sequence reads: CASSSHVGRNTEAFF. The CDR3 nucleotides are TGTGCCAGCAGTTCCCATGTCGGACGGAACACTGAAGCTTTCTTT.

This clonotype turned up a few times. The chain uses TRBV29-1 and TRBJ2-4; perhaps TRBD2 as D (6 bases). The V gene's germline CDR1 is SQVTM and CDR2 ANQGSEA. The CDR3 is made up of 12 amino acids. V dropped 7 bases and J dropped 8 bases, with 15 bases sitting between them. CDR3 loop: CSATGGVDIQYF. The CDR3 nucleotides are TGCAGCGCTACCGGCGGGGTGGACATTCAGTACTTC.

This clonotype was observed at least ten times. The CDR3 protein is CASSSPPRQETQYF. The CDR3, as DNA: TGTGCCAGCAGCTCCCCCCCCCGCCAAGAGACCCAGTACTTC. The chain employs TRBV7-2 and TRBJ2-5; D gene ambiguous. Germline V gives CDR1 SGHTA, CDR2 FQGNSA. CDR3 length equals 14 residues. V was cut by 4 bases and J by 1 base, with 10 bases left in between. Variable domain in full (rest from reference TRBV7-2 and TRBJ2-5): GAGVSQSPSNKVTEKGKDVELRCDPISGHTALYWYRQSLGQGLEFLIYFQGNSAPDKSGLPSDRFSAERTGGSVSTLTIQRTQQEDSAVYLCASSSPPRQETQYFGPGTRLLVL.

This clonotype was seen repeatedly, ten times or more. The chain carries TRBV29-1 and TRBJ1-2; D is unclear. V lost 5 bases and J 4 bases, leaving 8 bases between the germline ends. The germline V gene has CDR1 SQVTM and CDR2 ANQGSEA. The CDR3 covers 11 residues. CDR3 amino acids: CSVLRGYGYTF. The CDR3, as DNA: TGCAGCGTTCTGCGGGGCTATGGCTACACCTTC.

In this sample, this clonotype turned up a few times. This sequence joins TRBV5-1 and TRBJ2-1, with TRBD2 matching over 8 bases. CDR1 and CDR2 (germline): SGHRS, YFSETQ. CDR3 length: 16 residues. V was clipped by 4 bases and J by 1 base; unmatched bases: 7. The CDR3 sequence is CASSLSGTPSYNEQFF. The CDR3 region has the DNA TGCGCCAGCAGCCTTAGCGGGACCCCTTCCTACAATGAGCAGTTCTTC.

The J gene is TRBJ2-2, the V gene TRBV12-3 or TRBV12-4; D is possibly TRBD2 (6 bases). The CDR3 extends over 14 amino acids. Trimming pared 4 bases from V and 0 bases from J, leaving 6 bases between. The CDR3 nucleotides are TGTGCCAGCAGTTCTAGCGCGAACACCGGGGAGCTGTTTTTT. It codes for CASSSSANTGELFF.

This clonotype was observed at least ten times. The germline gene is not matched at one end of the junction; a read error may be the cause. The chain carries TRBV7-7 and TRBJ2-5; 8 bases align to TRBD2. CDR3 length equals 15 residues. CDR1 is SSHAT, CDR2 FNYEAQ, per germline (reference sequence). CDR3 nucleotides: TGTGCTAGCAGCTCCGGGAGGGTGTTCAGGGAGACCCAGTACTTC. Translation gives CASSSGRVFRETQYF.

DNA for the CDR3: TGCGCCAGCAGCTTGAAGCGGGGGGCATCCTACGAGCAGTACTTC. Protein sequence: CASSLKRGASYEQYF. The chain has TRBV5-1 and TRBJ2-7; TRBD2 matches at 9 bases. Unmatched junction bases numbered 3, after V lost 1 base and J lost 1 base. The CDR3 sequence is 15 residues long. The V gene's germline CDR1 is SGHRS and CDR2 YFSETQ.

Worth noting for this clonotype: It may be a read error: a sequence one base away is much more abundant. V gene TRBV10-3 combines with J gene TRBJ2-5; 13 bases fit TRBD2. Germline V gene data show CDR1 as ENHRY and CDR2 as SYGVKD. The CDR3 is made up of 18 amino acids. Germline trimming cut 3 bases from V and 11 bases from J; bases unmatched to any gene: 18. In DNA, the CDR3 is TGTGCCATCAGTGACGGACTAGCGGGGGAATCCACCTACAATGAGCAGTACTTC. Translating gives CAISDGLAGESTYNEQYF.

There are many counts of this clonotype. The chain employs TRBV4-2 and TRBJ2-5; D gene ambiguous. The CDR3 is made up of 15 amino acids. CDR1 and CDR2 (germline): LGHNA, YNFKEQ. Trimming took 0 bases from V and 5 from J, leaving 13 bases between them. The CDR3 region is CASSQEWSSGETQYF. The CDR3, as DNA: TGTGCCAGCAGCCAAGAATGGTCTAGTGGGGAGACCCAGTACTTC.

This clonotype came up a few times. The chain joins TRBV12-3 or TRBV12-4 to TRBJ2-1; D gene unclear. This CDR3 region has 14 residues. V dropped 6 bases and J dropped 2 bases, with 11 bases sitting between them. CDR3 residues: CASSKSLAYNEQFF. CDR3 DNA: TGTGCCAGCAGCAAGTCCCTGGCCTACAATGAGCAGTTCTTC.

This clonotype has just a few counts. V is TRBV5-1 and J is TRBJ1-1; D not resolved. CDR3 length equals 15 residues. Germline CDR1 SGHRS, CDR2 YFSETQ. Trimming shortened V by 4 bases and J by 1 base, and 14 bases separated the two germline ends. Written as DNA, the CDR3 is TGCGCCAGCAGCCCATCGTCGGGCAAGAACACTGAAGCTTTCTTT. Protein: CASSPSSGKNTEAFF.

This chain joins TRBV9 and TRBJ2-2; D remains ambiguous. V lost 3 bases and J lost 0, with 9 bases in between. Per the germline V gene, CDR1 is SGDLS and CDR2 is YYNGEE. This CDR3 region has 15 residues. The CDR3 spells CASSARTANTGELFF. In DNA form, the CDR3 reads TGTGCCAGCAGCGCACGGACGGCGAACACCGGGGAGCTGTTTTTT.

This clonotype was detected many times. The rearrangement joins TRBV29-1 to TRBJ2-7, with D hard to call. V was shortened by 7 bases and J by 1 base, with 11 bases between the two germline ends. The germline V gene has CDR1 SQVTM and CDR2 ANQGSEA. The CDR3 loop spans 12 amino acids. The CDR3 sequence is CSALDLSYEQYF. CDR3 in DNA: TGCAGCGCCCTGGATCTATCCTACGAGCAGTACTTC.

On this clonotype itself: This sequence may be a read error, since a much larger clone differs from it by one base. The J gene is TRBJ2-4, the V gene TRBV6-5, with TRBD1 matching over 7 bases. The CDR3 sequence is 15 residues long. Germline CDR1 MNHEY, CDR2 SVGAGI. Trimming took 6 bases from V and 13 from J; bases not matched to a gene: 18. CDR3 residues: CASSKDRARYNEQYF. The CDR3 DNA is TGTGCCAGCAGCAAAGACAGGGCCCGCTACAATGAGCAGTACTTC.

A few counts support this clonotype. For the CDR3, the DNA is TGCAGTGCTAGAGATGTGATGAACACTGAAGCTTTCTTT. Amino acids: CSARDVMNTEAFF. The chain recombines TRBV20-1 with TRBJ1-1; unclear D gene. V was shortened by 0 bases and J by 0 bases, with 5 bases between the two germline ends. CDR1 and CDR2 (germline): DFQATT, SNEGSKA (reference sequence). CDR3 size: 13 residues.

As for this clonotype: This sequence may be a read error, since a much larger clone differs from it by one base. This rearrangement joins TRBV6-5 to TRBJ2-7; no clear D. The CDR3 sequence is 14 residues long. From germline, CDR1 is MNHEY and CDR2 SVGAGI. CDR3 DNA sequence: TGTGCCGGCAGTTACCGCCCAAGTTCCTACGAGCAGTACTTC. Translating it yields CAGSYRPSSYEQYF.

The chain employs TRBV20-1 and TRBJ1-5; no firm D call. The germline CDR1 and CDR2 sequences are DFQATT and SNEGSKA (reference sequence). Trimming shortened V by 3 bases and J by 6 bases, and 9 bases separated the two germline ends. The CDR3 covers 12 residues. Written as DNA, the CDR3 is TGCAGTGCTAGTGATACGGGTCAGCCCCAGCATTTT. Residues: CSASDTGQPQHF.

A note on this clonotype: Just one base apart from a much larger clone, this may be a read error. The CDR3 nucleotides are TGTGCCAGCAGTTACTCGGACTACGAGCGGTACTTC. It codes for CASSYSDYERYF. The V and J genes are TRBV6-2 or TRBV6-3 and TRBJ2-7; D perhaps matches TRBD2 (6 bases). Germline CDR1 MNHEY, CDR2 SVGEGT. The CDR3 length is 12 residues.

Only a few counts were recorded for this clonotype. The rearrangement uses TRBV5-1 and TRBJ1-1; 9 bases are shared with TRBD1. The junction had 6 bases not matched to a gene; V was cut back by 0 bases and J by 0 bases. The V gene's germline CDR1 is SGHRS and CDR2 YFSETQ. CDR3 length equals 17 residues. CDR3 bases: TGCGCCAGCAGCTTGGGGGGACAGGGCCGGATGAACACTGAAGCTTTCTTT. It is translated as CASSLGGQGRMNTEAFF.